Listed below are T cell receptor beta chains from one sample, sequenced in a study of beta chain features in type 1 diabetes. Assay: immunoSEQ multiplex PCR; the TCRdb copy retains only in-frame clones and omits some. The sample has 400,000 to 500,000 clones, 14% seen once. The sample comprised naive CD4+ T cells from blood. The receptors stem from a man younger than 45 in good health. CDR3s include the opening cysteine and the closing phenylalanine or tryptophan. Expanded clones are given a class, and other clones once, few, many or no size at all.

clone size: -
J gene: TRBJ1-5
V gene: TRBV2
CDR3 protein: CASSIGQPQHF

clone size: -
J gene: TRBJ1-3
V gene: TRBV6-6
CDR3 protein: CASSLDKGNTIYF

clone size: -
J gene: TRBJ2-5
V gene: TRBV7-9
CDR3 protein: CASRFRGGETQYF

clone size: -
J gene: TRBJ2-5
V gene: TRBV19
CDR3 protein: CASRDRGGGETQYF

clone size: -
J gene: TRBJ1-3
V gene: TRBV9
CDR3 protein: CASSLQPTGINTIYF

clone size: few
J gene: TRBJ2-3
V gene: TRBV21-1
CDR3 protein: CASTPPRGDTQYF

clone size: -
J gene: TRBJ2-3
V gene: TRBV30
CDR3 protein: CAWSPFTDTQYF

clone size: -
J gene: TRBJ2-5
V gene: TRBV7-8
CDR3 protein: CASSLDLVAAWETQYF

clone size: few
J gene: TRBJ2-7
V gene: TRBV11-2
CDR3 protein: CASSHIKAEQYF

clone size: few
J gene: TRBJ2-1
V gene: TRBV4-1
CDR3 protein: CASSLWGSSYNEQFF

clone size: -
J gene: TRBJ2-1
V gene: TRBV11-1
CDR3 protein: CASTFSVRSYNEQFF

clone size: few
J gene: TRBJ2-3
V gene: TRBV7-9
CDR3 protein: CASIHLAASTDTQYF

clone size: -
J gene: TRBJ2-7
V gene: TRBV29-1
CDR3 protein: CSVLLTYEQYF

clone size: few
J gene: TRBJ2-7
V gene: TRBV7-9
CDR3 protein: CASSLVAGTSVSEQYF

clone size: few
J gene: TRBJ1-3
V gene: TRBV2
CDR3 protein: CASRETGAGNTIYF

clone size: once
J gene: TRBJ2-1
V gene: TRBV15
CDR3 protein: CATSRASGVRDEQFF

clone size: few
J gene: TRBJ2-1
V gene: TRBV5-4
CDR3 protein: CASSRRLAGGAIINNEQFF

clone size: few
J gene: TRBJ1-1
V gene: TRBV10-3
CDR3 protein: CAIREPIRDEAFF

clone size: few
J gene: TRBJ1-1
V gene: TRBV2
CDR3 protein: CASSERTGSATEAFF

clone size: few
J gene: TRBJ1-1
V gene: TRBV25-1
CDR3 protein: CASSVGQGSGTEAFF

clone size: -
J gene: TRBJ2-1
V gene: TRBV30
CDR3 protein: CAWGKLAGLYNEQFF

clone size: few
J gene: TRBJ1-1
V gene: TRBV29-1
CDR3 protein: CSGDSLNTEAFF

clone size: few
J gene: TRBJ2-5
V gene: TRBV30
CDR3 protein: CAWRLPTGRGETQYF